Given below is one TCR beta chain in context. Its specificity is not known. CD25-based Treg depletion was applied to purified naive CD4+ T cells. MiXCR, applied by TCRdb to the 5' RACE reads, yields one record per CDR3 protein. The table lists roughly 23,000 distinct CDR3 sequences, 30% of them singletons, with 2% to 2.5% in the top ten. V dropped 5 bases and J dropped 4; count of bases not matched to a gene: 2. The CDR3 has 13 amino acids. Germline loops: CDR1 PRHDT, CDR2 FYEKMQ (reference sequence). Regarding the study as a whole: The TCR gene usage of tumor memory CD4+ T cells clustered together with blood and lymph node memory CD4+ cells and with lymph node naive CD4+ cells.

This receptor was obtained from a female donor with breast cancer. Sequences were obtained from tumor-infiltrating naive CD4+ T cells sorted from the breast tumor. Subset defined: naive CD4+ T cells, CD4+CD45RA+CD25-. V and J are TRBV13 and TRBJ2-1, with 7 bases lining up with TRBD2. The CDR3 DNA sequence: TGTGCCAGCAGCGAGCGGGGTTACAATGAGCAGTTCTTC. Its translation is CASSERGYNEQFF.